The following is a TCR beta chain sequence with its context. No antigen is known for it. The data derive from a study of T cell responses to AZD1222 COVID-19 vaccine. Study information: Second-dose recipients at about 4 or about 12 weeks were treated as one pooled group.

TCRdb's table, derived via immunoSEQ multiplex PCR, lists solely in-frame clones and lacks some. The repertoire holds approximately 89,000 clones, with approximately 90% as singletons. General study findings and limits: Most donors were white British, females outnumbered males, and clonal diversity was possibly underestimated. Repertoire collection took place solely once the T cell response had peaked.

Specimen: peripheral blood, collected on day 0 of AZD1222 vaccination. The receptor was isolated from an adult in good health.

CDR3 in DNA: TGCGCCAGCAGCCGGACAGGGGATGATGGCTACACCTTC. Residues: CASSRTGDDGYTF. The chain joins TRBV5-1 to TRBJ1-2; 9 bases fit TRBD1. V gave up 4 bases and J gave up 6 bases; unmatched junction bases: 4. In germline, CDR1 is SGHRS, CDR2 YFSETQ. This CDR3 region has 13 residues. Drawing the rest from reference TRBV5-1 and TRBJ1-2, the complete variable domain is KAGVTQTPRYLIKTRGQQVTLSCSPISGHRSVSWYQQTPGQGLQFLFEYFSETQRNKGNFPGRFSGRQFSNSRSEMNVSTLELGDSALYLCASSRTGDDGYTFGSGTRLTVV.